The clone carrying this T cell receptor beta chain was seen only a few times. Its antigen is still unknown. Preparation of TCR beta libraries was done by quantitative 5'-RACE with molecular barcodes. MiXCR was run by TCRdb on the 5' RACE reads, yielding one entry per CDR3 protein. Of roughly 450,000 distinct CDR3 sequences listed, 25% to 30% are singletons. The data are from a study of CD8 T cells in ankylosing spondylitis. Whole-study results and caveats: Characteristic of ankylosing spondylitis blood, it appeared, was a TCR beta motif comprising about eight highly homologous variants.

This CDR3 has 15 residues. The germline V gene has CDR1 DFQATT and CDR2 SNEGSKA (reference sequence). With 6 bases clipped from V and 7 bases from J, the junction kept 8 bases outside the gene matches. The J gene is TRBJ2-1, the V gene TRBV20-1; 14 bases fit TRBD2. This TCR was recovered from a male donor with ankylosing spondylitis. Sequenced input: blood, either unsorted or a sorted T cell fraction (not recorded which). DNA of the CDR3: TGCAGTGCGTTGGGACTAGCGGGAGTCCGGAATGAGCAGTTCTTC. Residues: CSALGLAGVRNEQFF.